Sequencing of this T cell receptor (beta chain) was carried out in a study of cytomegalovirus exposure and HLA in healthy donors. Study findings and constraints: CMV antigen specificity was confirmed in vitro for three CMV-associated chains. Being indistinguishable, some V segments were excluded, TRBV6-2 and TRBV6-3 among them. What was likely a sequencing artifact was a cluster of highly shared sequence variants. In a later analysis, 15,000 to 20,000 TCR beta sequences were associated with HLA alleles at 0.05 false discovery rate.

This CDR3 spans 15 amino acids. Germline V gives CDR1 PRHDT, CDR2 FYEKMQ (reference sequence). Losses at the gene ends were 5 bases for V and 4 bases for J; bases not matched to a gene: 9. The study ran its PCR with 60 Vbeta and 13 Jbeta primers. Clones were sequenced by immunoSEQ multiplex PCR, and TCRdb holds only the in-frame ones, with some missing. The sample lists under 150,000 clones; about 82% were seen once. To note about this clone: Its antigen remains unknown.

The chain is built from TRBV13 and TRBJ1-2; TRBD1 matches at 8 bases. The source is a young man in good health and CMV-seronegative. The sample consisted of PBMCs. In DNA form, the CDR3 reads TGTGCCAGCAGCGGCGGACAGGGTCCCGGCTATGGCTACACCTTC. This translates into CASSGGQGPGYGYTF. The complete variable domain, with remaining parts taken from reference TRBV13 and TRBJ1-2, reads AAGVIQSPRHLIKEKRETATLKCYPIPRHDTVYWYQQGPGQDPQFLISFYEKMQSDKGSIPDRFSAQQFSDYHSELNMSSLELGDSALYFCASSGGQGPGYGYTFGSGTRLTVV.